Below, 18 T cell receptor beta chains from the same sample are listed, as sequenced in a study of post-analysis software for immune sequencing data. Study findings and constraints: With TRBV5-6, TRBV5-1 and TRBV20-1 included, about five TRBV segments were more frequent in patients than in controls.

The antigens of these receptors remain unknown. Unique molecular identifiers were built into the TCR beta cDNA libraries. TCRdb itself ran the PCR reads through MiXCR, one entry per CDR3 protein. The data show about 770,000 distinct CDR3 sequences, roughly 46% seen once. The sequencing sample was made of blood. The source is a girl between 10 and 17 years old with multiple sclerosis.

This clonotype was found a few times. This chain uses TRBV7-9 with TRBJ2-3, with D perhaps matching TRBD1 (7 bases). Germline lookup yields CDR1 SEHNR and CDR2 FQNEAQ (reference sequence). The CDR3 runs 16 residues. Between the trimmed V and J ends, which lost 6 bases and 6 bases, there was a span of 22 bases. CDR3 amino acids: CASRHDREASPDTQYF. The CDR3 nucleotides read TGTGCCAGCAGGCACGACAGGGAGGCTTCGCCCGATACGCAGTATTTT.

The genes are TRBV9 and TRBJ2-1, with a tentative D call TRBD1 (6 bases). The J call is uncertain, as TRBJ2-7 better fits the DNA end. The CDR3 covers 14 residues. Germline V gives CDR1 SGDLS, CDR2 YYNGEE. CDR3 in amino acids: CASSGPDSYNEQYF. CDR3 bases: TGTGCCAGCAGCGGCCCGGACAGCTACAATGAGCAGTACTTC.

This clonotype was counted once. The chain's CDR3 is CASSQDRTNYYGYTF. The DNA of the CDR3 is TGTGCCAGCAGCCAAGATCGGACAAACTACTATGGCTACACCTTC. This chain joins TRBV3-1 and TRBJ1-2; weak D call: TRBD1 (5 bases). Germline lookup yields CDR1 LGHDT and CDR2 YNNKEL (reference sequence). V lost 0 bases and J lost 3, with 11 bases in between. CDR3 length: 15 residues.

The sample holds a few counts of this clonotype. The chain is built from TRBV20-1 and TRBJ2-7; 11 bases are a match to TRBD2. Trimming removed 6 bases from V and 3 bases from J; junction bases left unmatched: 10. The germline V gene has CDR1 DFQATT and CDR2 SNEGSKA (reference sequence). The CDR3 runs to 15 residues. The CDR3 region has the DNA TGCAGTGCGAACTCTCCGGGACTAGCGGACTACGAGCAGTACTTC. Its translation: CSANSPGLADYEQYF.

V is TRBV7-2 and J is TRBJ1-5, with D uncertain. The CDR3 contains 15 residues. The V gene's germline CDR1 is SGHTA and CDR2 FQGNSA. Trimming took 2 bases from V and 4 from J, leaving 12 bases between them. The CDR3 bases are TGTGCCAGCAGCTTAAACGGTGGAGGAAATCAGCCCCAGCATTTT. Amino acid sequence: CASSLNGGGNQPQHF.

The chain uses TRBV7-2 and TRBJ1-2, with D perhaps matching TRBD1 (6 bases). V lost 1 base, J lost 6 bases, and 15 bases lay in between. The V gene's germline CDR1 is SGHTA and CDR2 FQGNSA. This CDR3 has 15 residues. DNA of the CDR3: TGTGCCAGCAGCTTAGTGGCGCGGGGGGCTAATGGCTACACCTTC. This translates into CASSLVARGANGYTF.

The CDR3 region is CSVEDRRGQPNTGELFF. The CDR3 bases are TGCAGCGTTGAAGATAGGAGGGGACAGCCGAACACCGGGGAGCTGTTTTTT. The chain uses TRBV29-1 and TRBJ2-2; possible D gene TRBD1, 7 bases. There are 17 residues in the CDR3. The V and J ends lost 0 bases and 0 bases respectively, with 14 bases between them. The germline gives CDR1 SQVTM, CDR2 ANQGSEA.

V gene TRBV6-5 combines with J gene TRBJ1-4, with 7 bases fitting TRBD1. The germline V gene has CDR1 MNHEY and CDR2 SVGAGI. The junction had 13 bases not matched to a gene; V was cut back by 0 bases and J by 0 bases. This CDR3 comprises 20 residues. The CDR3 here is CASSYSPHQHRGPTNEKLFF. As DNA, the CDR3 is TGTGCCAGCAGTTACTCCCCTCACCAACACAGGGGCCCAACTAATGAAAAACTGTTTTTT.

This clonotype was found once. Its ends do not fully match the called genes, so a read error is possible. The rearrangement joins TRBV20-1 to TRBJ1-5; D may be TRBD1 (6 bases). This CDR3 comprises 13 residues. From germline, CDR1 is DFQATT and CDR2 SNEGSKA (reference sequence). CDR3: CSASGRGNQSQHF. The CDR3 coding sequence is TGCAGTGCTAGCGGCAGGGGTAATCAGTCCCAGCATTTT.

The rearrangement links TRBV11-2 to TRBJ2-5, with D perhaps matching TRBD2 (6 bases). This CDR3 is 15 amino acids long. V lost 0 bases and J 4 bases, leaving 12 bases between the germline ends. The germline V gene encodes CDR1 SGHAT and CDR2 FQNNGV. The CDR3 here is CASSLDGDWIETQYF. The CDR3 DNA reads as TGTGCCAGCAGCTTAGATGGGGACTGGATAGAGACCCAGTACTTC. The full variable domain, its missing parts supplied by reference TRBV11-2 and TRBJ2-5, is EAGVAQSPRYKIIEKRQSVAFWCNPISGHATLYWYQQILGQGPKLLIQFQNNGVVDDSQLPKDRFSAERLKGVDSTLKIQPAKLEDSAVYLCASSLDGDWIETQYFGPGTRLLVL.

The chain couples TRBV20-1 to TRBJ1-1; 7 bases match TRBD1. With V trimmed by 0 bases and J by 5 bases, 3 bases remained unmatched. CDR3 length: 13 residues. Germline V gives CDR1 DFQATT, CDR2 SNEGSKA (reference sequence). Here the CDR3 reads CSARDSGGTEAFF. The CDR3 nucleotides are TGCAGTGCTAGAGATTCAGGGGGAACTGAAGCTTTCTTT.

This clonotype was counted a few times. The chain joins TRBV7-2 to TRBJ2-7; D unclear. The CDR3 has 13 residues. With 1 base removed from V and 3 bases from J, the gap between germline ends came to 7 bases. CDR1 and CDR2 from the germline V gene are SGHTA and FQGNSA. CDR3 nucleotide sequence: TGTGCCAGCAGCTTAGAGGACCGCTACGAGCAGTACTTC. This codes for CASSLEDRYEQYF.

This clonotype was counted a single time. The gene calls are TRBV5-1 and TRBJ2-1; tentative D call: TRBD1 (6 bases). Germline values: CDR1 SGHRS, CDR2 YFSETQ. CDR3 length: 14 residues. With 0 bases removed from V and 5 bases from J, the gap between germline ends came to 9 bases. CDR3 residues: CASSLEPGDNEQFF. Here the CDR3 DNA reads TGCGCCAGCAGCTTGGAGCCAGGGGACAATGAGCAGTTCTTC. Based on the CDR3 plus reference TRBV5-1 and TRBJ2-1, the full variable domain is KAGVTQTPRYLIKTRGQQVTLSCSPISGHRSVSWYQQTPGQGLQFLFEYFSETQRNKGNFPGRFSGRQFSNSRSEMNVSTLELGDSALYLCASSLEPGDNEQFFGPGTRLTVL.

CDR3 sequence: CASSQDLRQGYGYTF. DNA of the CDR3: TGTGCCAGCAGCCAAGATCTTAGACAGGGCTATGGCTACACCTTC. The V gene is TRBV14, the J gene TRBJ1-2; TRBD1 aligns across 7 bases. The V and J ends lost 0 bases and 4 bases, in that order; junction bases with no gene match: 5. This CDR3 is 15 amino acids long. Looked up from germline, CDR1 is SGHDN and CDR2 is FVKESK.

This clonotype was detected only a few times. V usage is TRBV5-1 and J usage is TRBJ2-1; TRBD2 matches at 9 bases. The germline V gene encodes CDR1 SGHRS and CDR2 YFSETQ. Trimming removed 4 bases from V and 9 bases from J; junction bases left unmatched: 14. The CDR3 has 16 residues. DNA for the CDR3: TGCGCCAGCAGCCCGACGCCAGCGGGAGGCTTCGGTGAGCAGTTCTTC. Residues: CASSPTPAGGFGEQFF.

This chain links TRBV5-1 with TRBJ2-1; TRBD2 is a possible D gene (6 bases). The CDR3 spans 16 residues. CDR1 SGHRS and CDR2 YFSETQ come from the germline V gene. V lost 0 bases to trimming and J lost 4 bases, with 14 bases between them. The CDR3 region has the DNA TGCGCCAGCAGCTTGGGGGGCGGGATCCCGTACAATGAGCAGTTCTTC. The encoded protein is CASSLGGGIPYNEQFF.

The chain couples TRBV15 to TRBJ2-7; D gene ambiguous. Germline V gives CDR1 LNHNV, CDR2 YYDKDF (reference sequence). The CDR3 loop spans 15 amino acids. Trimming removed 0 bases at V and 2 bases at J, with 11 bases between. The CDR3 sequence: CATSREAGGTYEQYF. DNA for the CDR3: TGTGCCACCAGCAGAGAGGCTGGCGGAACCTACGAGCAGTACTTC.

V is TRBV5-1 and J is TRBJ2-1; TRBD2 is a possible D gene (5 bases). The CDR3 length is 19 residues. The ends were cut back, 4 bases at V and 0 bases at J, with 23 bases in the middle. Germline CDR1 SGHRS, CDR2 YFSETQ. CDR3 nucleotides: TGCGCCAGCAGCCCACGCCCGCCCGGACTCCGCGGCTCCTACAATGAGCAGTTCTTC. It encodes CASSPRPPGLRGSYNEQFF.